This T cell receptor beta chain was observed in a study of T cell responses to AZD1222 COVID-19 vaccine (dated by TCRdb to the early 2020s). For context, the study as a whole: AZD1222 recipients whose second dose came at about 4 weeks and those whose second dose came at about 12 weeks were combined into one group, since spike-specific TCR depth and breadth did not differ between the two schedules. A total of 233 trial participants underwent TCR sequencing, of whom around 200 received two doses of AZD1222 and some 25 received two doses of the MenACWY control vaccine. Trial participants were enrolled by age into 18-55, 56-69 and 70-plus year subgroups, with roughly 150, 30 and 60 TCR-sequenced participants respectively.

What the research found in general, with its limitations: The 56-69-year group was small, and its depth increase did not reach significance, likely because of low power. After two AZD1222 doses, both the breadth and the depth of spike-specific TCRs were significantly higher than at day 0 and than in MenACWY recipients. Because no day 14 peak-response samples were available, repertoires were characterized only after the peak T cell response. Conclusions about previously exposed vaccinees are limited, since just 5 or 6 AZD1222 recipients were seropositive for SARS-CoV-2 at baseline. Reportedly, close to half of the unique spike-specific TCRs recognized epitopes lying outside the regions that are mutated in the B.1.351 and B.1.1.7 variants. Vaccine-associated CD4 TCRs spanned the whole spike protein, with dominant responses in regions 160-218 and 743-854. Participants were mostly white British and included more females than males, and it was suggested by the authors that clonal diversity may have been underestimated.

Sample time point, as interpreted from the label and publication: baseline before first vaccination. Vaccinee samples came from UK trials COV001 and COV002, including a single-blind randomized controlled phase 2/3 trial of AZD1222 (ChAdOx1 nCoV-19) in healthy adults. For TCRbeta chain sequencing, PBMC samples were collected from trial participants at day 0 and at day 28 after the second dose. V ends up 6 bases short and J 5 bases short, with an unmatched junction base count of 21. The CDR3 runs 18 amino acids, cysteine and phenylalanine included. The CDR3 DNA has 54 bases and is translated from base 1. CDR1 and CDR2 are drawn from the germline V gene: SGHRS, YFSETQ. The CDR3 regions of human TCRbeta chains were analyzed by immunosequencing. The authors' pipeline ran thus. Repertoire TCRs were matched against a reference library of SARS-CoV-2-specific TCRs generated with the MIRA antigen-specificity platform. Breadth meant the fraction of unique TCRs that were SARS-CoV-2-associated, whereas depth meant the fraction of total T cells that were SARS-CoV-2-associated. Using the MIRA data, each spike-specific TCR was assigned both to the spike region to which the TCR was reactive and to a CD4 or CD8 class. Log10-transformed breadth and depth values were compared by one-way ANOVA with Sidak's multiple comparisons tests. TCRdb re-hosts the immuneACCESS table, in-frame sequences only. Its copies lack some clones; in the studies checked, an unresolved V gene accounts for under half of them, and the cause for the rest is not known. V and J calls and clone size follow that table, whereas D and trimming were derived from the DNA. A total of about 120,000 clones appear in this sample, 85% to 95% of them only once. The ten largest make up 2.5% to 3.5% of the sample.

In the case of this clone: Its antigen specificity is not known. No base quality values were provided; no much bigger clone lies one nucleotide off.

Source: peripheral blood, taken on day 0 of AZD1222 vaccination. The receptor comes from an adult in good health. The rearranged segments are TRBV5-1 and TRBJ1-1, with 8 central nucleotides matching TRBD1. The CDR3 protein is CASTLGGQGARGVTEAFF. The DNA sequence is as follows: TGCGCCAGCACCCTTGGGGGGCAGGGGGCTAGAGGGGTGACTGAAGCTTTCTTT.